This TCR beta chain was obtained from a study of PD-1 blockade in classical Hodgkin lymphoma. All patients relapsed after autologous stem cell transplantation, and brentuximab vedotin exposure varied. V dropped 1 base and J dropped 3 bases, with 22 bases sitting between them. CDR1 is MGHRA and CDR2 is YSYEKL in the germline V gene. The CDR3 runs 19 residues. The data were produced by immunoSEQ multiplex PCR, yet TCRdb's version contains in-frame clones alone and is incomplete. The data hold 15,000 or so clones, with roughly four fifths observed a single time. This sequence joins TRBV4-1 and TRBJ2-4; the D gene is possibly TRBD2 (6 bases). The TCR comes from a human donor with classical Hodgkin lymphoma. Sequencing used peripheral blood mononuclear cells (PBMCs), obtained at baseline. Here the CDR3 DNA reads TGCGCCAGCAGCCAAGTATGGGTAGTCGGAGGGGTGAGCAAAAACATTCAGTACTTC. Amino acids: CASSQVWVVGGVSKNIQYF.